Shown below are 17 T cell receptor beta chains from a single sample sequenced in a study of radiotherapy plus CTLA-4 blockade in lung cancer. Data came from immunoSEQ multiplex PCR; TCRdb stores just in-frame clones and leaves some out. Of 20,000 to 30,000 clones listed, around 71% are singletons. Here the sequenced sample was peripheral blood, taken from a patient treated with radiotherapy plus ipilimumab. These receptors were collected from a human donor with non-small cell lung cancer whose response to radiotherapy plus ipilimumab could not be evaluated.

The chain carries TRBV11-2 and TRBJ2-1; TRBD1 matches at 10 bases. Germline trimming cut 4 bases from V and 8 bases from J; bases unmatched to any gene: 8. Looked up from germline, CDR1 is SGHAT and CDR2 is FQNNGV. This CDR3 region has 15 residues. CDR3 nucleotide sequence: TGTGCCAGCAGCTCTCCGGGACAGGGGTGGCATGAGCAGTTCTTC. As protein: CASSSPGQGWHEQFF.

The rearrangement joins TRBV7-9 to TRBJ1-3; D might be TRBD1 (5 bases). CDR1 is SEHNR and CDR2 is FQNEAQ in the germline V gene (reference sequence). The CDR3 spans 13 residues. Trimming took 1 base from V and 4 from J, leaving 5 bases between them. CDR3 bases: TGTGCCAGCAGCTTAGGACAGGGAAACACCATATATTTT. Its protein is CASSLGQGNTIYF.

This rearrangement joins TRBV5-1 to TRBJ2-6; no clear D gene. The germline V gene encodes CDR1 SGHRS and CDR2 YFSETQ. The V gene lost 1 base and the J gene lost 0 bases, with 11 bases spanning the gap. This CDR3 region has 17 residues. CDR3 DNA sequence: TGCGCCAGCAGCTTGTCAGGTTCAAGCTCTGGGGCCAACGTCCTGACTTTC. This translates into CASSLSGSSSGANVLTF.

There are a few counts of this clone. The chain carries TRBV10-3 and TRBJ2-2; possible D gene TRBD1, 5 bases. Germline loops: CDR1 ENHRY, CDR2 SYGVKD. V lost 1 base and J lost 1, with 7 bases in between. This CDR3 comprises 15 residues. The CDR3 spells CAISEYQGNTGELFF. CDR3 DNA sequence: TGTGCCATCAGTGAGTACCAGGGGAACACCGGGGAGCTGTTTTTT.

V is TRBV5-8 and J is TRBJ2-3; 10 bases are a match to TRBD1. Germline lookup yields CDR1 SGHTS and CDR2 YDEGEE. The V gene end was trimmed by 2 bases and the J gene end by 1 base; junction bases not matched to a gene: 7. The CDR3 consists of 17 residues. The CDR3, as DNA: TGTGCCAGCAGCTTTTCATGGGACAGGGGTCGCACAGATACGCAGTATTTT. Its translation is CASSFSWDRGRTDTQYF.

The rearrangement links TRBV10-1 to TRBJ2-3, with a weak D call TRBD1 (5 bases). The CDR3 has 14 residues. The V and J ends lost 4 bases and 2 bases respectively, with 10 bases between them. Germline CDR1 WNHNN, CDR2 SYGVQD (reference sequence). The DNA of the CDR3 is TGCGCCAGCAGTGGACAGCTGGACACAGATACGCAGTATTTT. Translating gives CASSGQLDTDTQYF.

This clone has more than one count but fewer than ten. V and J are TRBV10-1 and TRBJ2-7; 7 nucleotides align to TRBD2. This CDR3 spans 12 amino acids. The V segment lost 3 bases and the J segment 6 bases; nucleotides outside the gene matches: 2. CDR1 and CDR2 from the germline V gene are WNHNN and SYGVQD (reference sequence). CDR3 sequence: CASSDPGGEQYF. DNA for the CDR3: TGCGCCAGCAGTGACCCGGGGGGCGAGCAGTACTTC.

The rearrangement joins TRBV4-1 to TRBJ2-5; 7 nucleotides match TRBD2. Per the germline V gene, CDR1 is MGHRA and CDR2 is YSYEKL. The ends lost 4 bases at V and 4 bases at J; junction bases unmatched: 12. This CDR3 spans 16 amino acids. The CDR3 DNA sequence: TGCGCCAGCAGCCTTTGGGGAGGGCCCCTTCCAGAGACCCAGTACTTC. Protein: CASSLWGGPLPETQYF.

The CDR3 nucleotides are TGTGCCTGGAGTGTATCGACAACTAGCAATCAGCCCCAGCATTTT. Its protein is CAWSVSTTSNQPQHF. This chain links TRBV30 with TRBJ1-5; D gene uncertain. There are 15 residues in the CDR3. Germline-derived CDR1 and CDR2 are GTSNPN and SVGIG (reference sequence). The V gene lost 0 bases and the J gene lost 0 bases, with 9 bases spanning the gap.

V and J are TRBV4-1 and TRBJ1-4; D might be TRBD1 (6 bases). V was shortened by 2 bases and J by 0 bases, with 13 bases between the two germline ends. Germline loops: CDR1 MGHRA, CDR2 YSYEKL. This CDR3 comprises 17 residues. Here the CDR3 reads CASSQPFTGTTNEKLFF. As DNA, the CDR3 is TGCGCCAGCAGCCAACCTTTTACAGGGACAACTAATGAAAAACTGTTTTTT.

V gene TRBV10-3 combines with J gene TRBJ2-5, with a weak D call TRBD2 (7 bases). Looked up from germline, CDR1 is ENHRY and CDR2 is SYGVKD. V shed 10 bases and J shed 4 bases, with 16 bases lying between them. The length of the CDR3 is 13 residues. The CDR3 region has the DNA TGTGCCACACTCGGGGGGCCGGGAGAGACCCAGTACTTC. Translation gives CATLGGPGETQYF.

The chain combines TRBV5-6 with TRBJ1-2; 7 positions agree with TRBD1. With V trimmed by 4 bases and J by 1 base, 13 bases remained unmatched. The CDR3 contains 17 residues. The germline V gene encodes CDR1 SGHDT and CDR2 YYEEEE. The CDR3 region is CASSAPGAGGFNYGYTF. For the CDR3, the DNA is TGTGCCAGCAGCGCACCGGGGGCAGGGGGTTTTAACTATGGCTACACCTTC.

The chain links TRBV7-8 to TRBJ2-7; D gene uncertain. The CDR3 contains 15 residues. Germline values: CDR1 SGHVS, CDR2 FQNEAQ. V was clipped by 8 bases and J by 6 bases, with 23 bases between them. The CDR3 region is CASRSAGAISGEQYF. The DNA for the CDR3 is TGTGCCAGCCGTTCCGCCGGAGCTATCTCGGGCGAGCAGTACTTC.

The J gene is TRBJ2-3, the V gene TRBV5-1; 14 bases map to TRBD2. Germline values: CDR1 SGHRS, CDR2 YFSETQ. CDR3 length: 18 residues. V trimming: 4 bases; J trimming: 2 bases; junction bases outside the gene matches: 9. The CDR3 bases are TGCGCCAGCAGCCCGGGACTAGCGGGAGCCTTGAACACAGATACGCAGTATTTT. Translation gives CASSPGLAGALNTDTQYF.

This chain links TRBV21-1 with TRBJ1-1; the table's D call of TRBD1 was not tested on the DNA. TRBV21-1 is a recognized pseudogene. The CDR3 runs to 13 residues. Written as DNA, the CDR3 is TGTGCCAGCATTCCCCCCATGAACACTGAAGCTTTCTTT. It yields the protein CASIPPMNTEAFF.

The rearrangement links TRBV6-5 to TRBJ2-5; D uncertain. The germline V gene encodes CDR1 MNHEY and CDR2 SVGAGI. V was trimmed by 0 bases and J by 1 base, leaving 3 bases between them. The length of the CDR3 is 13 residues. The CDR3 spells CASSYSRQETQYF. CDR3 DNA sequence: TGTGCCAGCAGTTACTCTCGCCAAGAGACCCAGTACTTC.

This chain connects TRBV5-1 to TRBJ2-1; a possible D gene is TRBD1 (6 bases). This CDR3 comprises 14 residues. Germline loops: CDR1 SGHRS, CDR2 YFSETQ. Between the trimmed V and J ends, which lost 1 base and 4 bases, there was a span of 9 bases. The CDR3 protein is CASSLNQGYNEQFF. In nucleotides, the CDR3 is TGCGCCAGCAGCTTGAACCAGGGGTACAATGAGCAGTTCTTC.